The 15 T cell receptor beta chains listed next were all sequenced from one sample in a study of radiation and T cells in renal cell carcinoma. Data came from immunoSEQ multiplex PCR; TCRdb stores just in-frame clones and leaves some out. Among about 130,000 clones listed, 88% were seen once. Time point here: blood 2 weeks post-SBRT. Treatment here: 15 Gy SBRT to primary tumor, nephrectomy 4 weeks later. The sequencing used blood, collected from a patient whose treatment included radiotherapy and nephrectomy. The receptors here all came from a woman aged 70-85 years with renal cell carcinoma.

The chain couples TRBV11-3 to TRBJ2-1, with TRBD2 matching over 9 bases. The ends lost 1 base at V and 6 bases at J; junction bases unmatched: 10. From germline, CDR1 is SGHNT and CDR2 YENEEA. The CDR3 contains 17 residues. This CDR3 reads CASSLGRGTSSSNEQFF. CDR3 in DNA: TGTGCCAGCAGCTTAGGGAGAGGGACTAGCTCTTCCAATGAGCAGTTCTTC.

The V and J genes are TRBV9 and TRBJ2-5; 11 nucleotides align to TRBD2. The V and J ends lost 4 bases and 4 bases, in that order; junction bases with no gene match: 6. The length of the CDR3 is 15 residues. Germline values: CDR1 SGDLS, CDR2 YYNGEE. The CDR3 loop is CASSPVLAGGETQYF. The CDR3 DNA sequence: TGTGCCAGCAGCCCCGTCCTAGCGGGGGGAGAGACCCAGTACTTC. Full variable domain (missing parts from reference TRBV9 and TRBJ2-5): DSGVTQTPKHLITATGQRVTLRCSPRSGDLSVYWYQQSLDQGLQFLIQYYNGEERAKGNILERFSAQQFPDLHSELNLSSLELGDSALYFCASSPVLAGGETQYFGPGTRLLVL.

This sequence joins TRBV2 and TRBJ1-3; D is unclear. The CDR3 is made up of 14 amino acids. Looked up from germline, CDR1 is SNHLY and CDR2 is FYNNEI. Trimming stripped 1 base from V and 4 bases from J, with 8 bases between. CDR3 bases: TGTGCCAGCAGTGAAGGACGGGTGGGAAACACCATATATTTT. Its translation is CASSEGRVGNTIYF.

The chain links TRBV30 to TRBJ1-1, with unresolved D. Trimming took off 2 bases at V and 11 bases at J, with 18 bases between the two ends. Germline V gene sequence: CDR1 GTSNPN, CDR2 SVGIG (reference sequence). This CDR3 has 13 residues. The CDR3 DNA is TGTGCCTGGAGTTCAAACAGTAAGGCAGAGGCTTTCTTT. Encoded protein: CAWSSNSKAEAFF.

The chain combines TRBV19 with TRBJ1-1; 7 bases are a match to TRBD1. CDR1 is LNHDA and CDR2 is SQIVND in the germline V gene (reference sequence). The CDR3 is made up of 13 amino acids. Losses at the gene ends were 5 bases for V and 11 bases for J; bases not matched to a gene: 11. The DNA for the CDR3 is TGTGCCAGTAGTCCCCTCGGGACAGTTCGTGCTTTCTTT. Residues: CASSPLGTVRAFF.

The V call is TRBV14, the J call TRBJ1-6; the D is unclear. Trimming took off 0 bases at V and 5 bases at J, with 5 bases between the two ends. Germline assignment: CDR1 SGHDN and CDR2 FVKESK. This CDR3 has 14 residues. The CDR3, as DNA: TGTGCCAGCAGCCAAGAAACCCATAATTCACCCCTCCACTTT. Its protein is CASSQETHNSPLHF.

This sequence joins TRBV5-1 and TRBJ2-3, with D perhaps TRBD1 (6 bases). Per germline, CDR1 SGHRS and CDR2 YFSETQ. The CDR3 loop spans 14 amino acids. V dropped 3 bases and J dropped 8 bases, with 16 bases sitting between them. The CDR3 is CASSSLGEGVTQYF. The CDR3 DNA is TGCGCCAGCAGCTCACTAGGAGAGGGGGTTACGCAGTATTTT.

J is TRBJ2-6 and V is TRBV19; unclear D gene. CDR1 LNHDA and CDR2 SQIVND come from the germline V gene (reference sequence). The V and J ends lost 5 bases and 0 bases respectively, with 11 bases between them. The CDR3 totals 16 residues. This CDR3 is CASSLHVGSGANVLTF. CDR3 DNA: TGTGCCAGTAGTCTTCACGTGGGCTCTGGGGCCAACGTCCTGACTTTC.

V usage is TRBV7-3 and J usage is TRBJ1-2, with TRBD1 matching 9 bases. Germline V CDR1 and CDR2: SGHTA, FQGTGA. The ends lost 5 bases at V and 8 bases at J; junction bases unmatched: 9. This CDR3 is built from 14 residues. CDR3 sequence (DNA): TGTGCCAGCAGCACCCGGGACAGGGCTCGGGGCTACACCTTC. Translation: CASSTRDRARGYTF.

In its sample, this clone was seen once. The chain links TRBV5-4 to TRBJ2-7, with 9 bases lining up with TRBD1. Per the germline V gene, CDR1 is SGHNT and CDR2 is YYREEE (reference sequence). The CDR3 extends over 15 amino acids. V lost 4 bases, J lost 2 bases, and 7 bases stayed unmatched. The CDR3 is CASSAPGQGTYEQYF. The CDR3 coding sequence is TGTGCCAGCAGCGCGCCGGGACAGGGTACCTACGAGCAGTACTTC.

The chain combines TRBV5-1 with TRBJ2-5, with 10 bases that match TRBD2. This CDR3 has 14 residues. The V gene end was trimmed by 2 bases and the J gene end by 5 bases; junction bases not matched to a gene: 3. Germline V lookup: CDR1 SGHRS, CDR2 YFSETQ. The CDR3 DNA reads TGCGCCAGCAGCTTAGCGGGGGGGATGGAGACCCAGTACTTC. This gives the protein CASSLAGGMETQYF.

V is TRBV7-9 and J is TRBJ2-5; 7 bases are shared with TRBD1. Germline lookup yields CDR1 SEHNR and CDR2 FQNEAQ (reference sequence). V lost 2 bases to trimming and J lost 5 bases; unmatched junction nucleotides: 11. The CDR3 extends over 16 amino acids. The CDR3 sequence is CASSLSVGAGGETQYF. Written as DNA, the CDR3 is TGTGCCAGCAGCTTAAGCGTTGGGGCAGGGGGTGAGACCCAGTACTTC.

This chain connects TRBV5-6 to TRBJ2-7, with 12 bases aligning to TRBD2. The CDR3 totals 15 residues. CDR1 and CDR2 from the germline V gene are SGHDT and YYEEEE. With V trimmed by 3 bases and J by 6 bases, 7 bases remained unmatched. In DNA form, the CDR3 reads TGTGCCAGCAGCTACGGACTAGCGGGGACGGGCGAGCAGTACTTC. It is translated as CASSYGLAGTGEQYF. The whole variable domain, remainder taken from reference TRBV5-6 and TRBJ2-7, is DAGVTQSPTHLIKTRGQQVTLRCSPKSGHDTVSWYQQALGQGPQFIFQYYEEEERQRGNFPDRFSGHQFPNYSSELNVNALLLGDSALYLCASSYGLAGTGEQYFGPGTRLTVT.

V gene TRBV9 combines with J gene TRBJ1-1; unclear D gene. V lost 0 bases to trimming and J lost 7 bases, with 7 bases between them. The CDR3 sequence is 12 residues long. Germline lookup yields CDR1 SGDLS and CDR2 YYNGEE. In DNA form, the CDR3 reads TGTGCCAGCAGCGTAGACTTCATTGAAGCTTTCTTT. Amino acid sequence: CASSVDFIEAFF.

In its sample, this clone was seen once. This rearrangement joins TRBV5-1 to TRBJ1-1; D is possibly TRBD1 (5 bases). V was shortened by 1 base and J by 1 base, with 14 bases between the two germline ends. CDR3 length equals 16 residues. Germline values: CDR1 SGHRS, CDR2 YFSETQ. CDR3: CASSLMGTGKNTEAFF. CDR3 coding DNA: TGCGCCAGCAGCTTGATGGGGACGGGGAAGAACACTGAAGCTTTCTTT.